The 20 T cell receptor beta chains listed next were all sequenced from one sample in a study of metastatic and nonmetastatic thyroid tumors. Until they underwent thyroid surgery, no patient had received any treatment. Using MiXCR, TCRdb reanalyzed the PCR reads. In the table there are roughly 18,000 clones, approximately 25% of which are singletons. Sequencing was performed on tumor tissue. Receptors were obtained from a female donor with papillary thyroid cancer or a benign thyroid nodule (not recorded which). Some clones in this sample may be carry-over from other donors' samples.

As regards this clone: Here the CDR3 omits its conserved ending phenylalanine or tryptophan, so a read error is the likely source. The V call is TRBV20-1, the J call TRBJ2-3, with a possible D match to TRBD1 (5 bases). Trimming cost V 2 bases and J 7 bases, with 13 bases left between them. From germline, CDR1 is DFQATT and CDR2 SNEGSKA (reference sequence). This CDR3 contains 13 residues. The CDR3 nucleotides are TGCAGTGCTAGATATTCAGGGCCCCATACGCAGTATTCT. It specifies CSARYSGPHTQYS.

The V gene is TRBV3-1, the J gene TRBJ2-7; D is uncertain. CDR3 size: 11 residues. V was trimmed by 1 base and J by 6 bases, leaving 4 bases between them. Germline V lookup: CDR1 LGHDT, CDR2 YNNKEL (reference sequence). The CDR3 is CASSQASEQYF. CDR3 nucleotide sequence: TGTGCCAGCAGCCAAGCATCCGAGCAGTACTTC.

There are many counts of this clone. Given a much more abundant clone one base away, this may be a read error. V is TRBV13 and J is TRBJ2-2; 7 bases align to TRBD2. Per germline, CDR1 PRHDT and CDR2 FYEKMQ (reference sequence). V gave up 5 bases and J gave up 1 base; unmatched junction bases: 4. The CDR3 runs 15 residues. The CDR3 sequence: CASSATSQNTGELFF. Written as DNA, the CDR3 is TGTGCCAGCAGCGCGACTAGCCAGAACACCGGGGAGCTGTTTTTT.

Remarks on this clone: This could be a read error, since a much larger clone is one nucleotide away. The same CDR3 can be traced to other DNA sequences in this sample. This rearrangement joins TRBV6-1 to TRBJ2-4; D uncertain. This CDR3 spans 15 amino acids. Germline V gene sequence: CDR1 MNHNS, CDR2 SASEGT. Here the CDR3 DNA reads TGTGCCAGTAGTGAATGGTGGCTAGCCAAAAACATTCAGTACTTC. Protein: CASSEWWLAKNIQYF.

About this clone itself: Given a much more abundant clone one base away, this may be a read error. Other DNA sequences in this sample translate to the same CDR3. CDR3 nucleotides: TGTGCCAGTATTAACCGGGGGAAGAGTGATGGAAACACCATATATTTT. Translated, it gives CASINRGKSDGNTIYF. The chain couples TRBV19 to TRBJ1-3; weak D call: TRBD1 (5 bases). Germline values: CDR1 LNHDA, CDR2 SQIVND (reference sequence). Trimming left V 7 bases short and J 3 bases short, with 19 bases between. The CDR3 has 16 amino acids.

This clone was found a few times. The chain joins TRBV6-1 to TRBJ2-5, with D perhaps given as TRBD1 or TRBD2 (5 bases each). The J call may be incorrect, as the DNA end agrees better with TRBJ2-1. The CDR3 contains 13 residues. Per germline, CDR1 MNHNS and CDR2 SASEGT. CDR3 loop: CASPPEGSDKQFF. CDR3 DNA: TGTGCCAGCCCCCCTGAGGGGTCAGATAAGCAGTTCTTC.

The rearrangement uses TRBV28 and TRBJ2-7, with D hard to call. Germline V gives CDR1 MDHEN, CDR2 SYDVKM. The CDR3 is 11 amino acids. Trimming left V 7 bases short and J 1 base short, with 5 bases between. CDR3 in amino acids: CASTGSYEQYF. CDR3 nucleotides: TGTGCCAGCACCGGATCCTACGAGCAGTACTTC. The entire variable domain, with the rest obtained from reference TRBV28 and TRBJ2-7, is as follows: DVKVTQSSRYLVKRTGEKVFLECVQDMDHENMFWYRQDPGLGLRLIYFSYDVKMKEKGDIPEGYSVSREKKERFSLILESASTNQTSMYLCASTGSYEQYFGPGTRLTVT.

This clone was recorded many times. This may stem from a read error, because a much larger clone lies one nucleotide away. This sample includes further DNA sequences coding for the same CDR3. The chain uses TRBV12-3 or TRBV12-4 and TRBJ1-1; D not resolved. The CDR3 loop spans 11 amino acids. The CDR3 sequence: CASSEGYEAFF. DNA for the CDR3: TGTGCTAGCAGTGAGGGCTACGAAGCTTTCTTT.

This clone was seen ten or more times. The rearrangement uses TRBV15 and TRBJ2-7, with D perhaps matching TRBD1 (5 bases). The germline V gene has CDR1 LNHNV and CDR2 YYDKDF (reference sequence). This CDR3 region has 14 residues. V lost 3 bases, J lost 2 bases, and 11 bases lay in between. The CDR3 loop is CATSSFTQAYEQYF. The CDR3 DNA is TGTGCCACCAGCAGTTTCACACAGGCCTACGAGCAGTACTTC.

This clone was picked up many times. This sequence joins TRBV30 and TRBJ1-1; 7 bases line up with TRBD1. Per the germline V gene, CDR1 is GTSNPN and CDR2 is SVGIG (reference sequence). Germline trimming cut 7 bases from V and 6 bases from J; bases unmatched to any gene: 2. The CDR3 has 10 residues. The CDR3 is CASGGAEAFF. DNA for the CDR3: TGTGCCTCAGGGGGGGCTGAAGCTTTCTTT.

The chain carries TRBV30 and TRBJ2-1; no reliable D call. Per germline, CDR1 GTSNPN and CDR2 SVGIG (reference sequence). Trimming pared 2 bases from V and 4 bases from J, leaving 6 bases between. The CDR3 spans 12 residues. CDR3 nucleotides: TGTGCCTGGAGTTTCGGTTACAATGAGCAGTTCTTC. Translating gives CAWSFGYNEQFF.

Only a few counts were recorded for this clone. The chain recombines TRBV25-1 with TRBJ1-1; maybe TRBD1 (5 bases). Germline V gene lookup returns CDR1 MGHDK and CDR2 SYGVNS. Trimming took 3 bases from V and 7 from J, leaving 9 bases between them. The CDR3 is 12 residues long. The CDR3 region is CASSDLGDEAFF. CDR3 nucleotide sequence: TGTGCCAGCAGTGATCTGGGGGATGAAGCTTTCTTT.

By sample fraction, this clone is medium-sized (0.01 to 0.1%). This sequence joins TRBV12-3 or TRBV12-4 and TRBJ1-2; 7 bases are a match to TRBD1. J gave up 0 bases and V 6 bases, and 10 bases lay outside the gene matches. The CDR3 consists of 16 residues. CDR3 residues: CASSRDRALANYGYTF. CDR3 sequence (DNA): TGTGCCAGCAGCCGGGACAGAGCTTTAGCTAACTATGGCTACACCTTC.

In this sample, this clone turned up a few times. V gene TRBV20-1 combines with J gene TRBJ2-1; TRBD1 matches 11 bases. Germline V gene sequence: CDR1 DFQATT, CDR2 SNEGSKA (reference sequence). V shed 1 base and J 7 bases; nucleotides not matched to a gene: 15. There are 18 residues in the CDR3. CDR3 in amino acids: CSARGTGGYVGGDNEQFF. DNA for the CDR3: TGCAGTGCTAGAGGGACAGGGGGCTACGTTGGCGGGGATAATGAGCAGTTCTTC.

This clone has a handful of counts. CDR3 loop: CASGPNDPGPESYEQYF. CDR3 sequence (DNA): TGTGCCAGCGGCCCCAATGACCCGGGACCGGAGTCCTACGAGCAGTACTTC. The rearrangement links TRBV9 to TRBJ2-7; possibly TRBD1 or TRBD2 for D (5 bases each). V lost 7 bases to trimming and J lost 1 base, with 24 bases between them. The CDR3 spans 17 residues. Per germline, CDR1 SGDLS and CDR2 YYNGEE.

This clone was detected many times. The chain joins TRBV4-1 to TRBJ1-3; D unclear. Trimming removed 1 base at V and 10 bases at J, with 14 bases between. Germline lookup yields CDR1 MGHRA and CDR2 YSYEKL. The length of the CDR3 is 14 residues. The CDR3 sequence: CASSQVATRQTIYF. CDR3 nucleotide sequence: TGCGCCAGCAGCCAAGTCGCAACGCGGCAGACCATATATTTT.

The chain is built from TRBV7-2 and TRBJ2-7; D might be TRBD1 or TRBD2, each matching 5 bases. The germline CDR1 and CDR2 sequences are SGHTA and FQGNSA. This CDR3 contains 15 residues. V was cut by 7 bases and J by 0 bases, with 16 bases left in between. CDR3 in DNA: TGTGCCAGCATCGTCAGCTGGGGGAGCTCCTACGAGCAGTACTTC. Encoded protein: CASIVSWGSSYEQYF.

In its sample, this clone was seen many times. The chain has TRBV6-2 or TRBV6-3 and TRBJ2-5; unclear D gene. The CDR3 totals 11 residues. The V end was cut by 6 bases, the J end by 7 bases, with 9 bases between. CDR1 is MNHEY and CDR2 is SVGEGT in the germline V gene. In DNA form, the CDR3 reads TGTGCCAGCAGCCCCGCTTGGACCCAGTACTTC. Its translation: CASSPAWTQYF.

The rearrangement links TRBV5-4 to TRBJ2-7, with TRBD1 as a possible D gene (5 bases). Germline loops: CDR1 SGHNT, CDR2 YYREEE (reference sequence). This CDR3 has 13 amino acids. V was trimmed by 3 bases and J by 5 bases, leaving 12 bases between them. The CDR3 DNA is TGTGCCAGCAGCTCCGTCCCAGGGAACGAGCAGTACTTC. It translates to CASSSVPGNEQYF.

V and J are TRBV20-1 and TRBJ1-2, with 7 bases identical to TRBD1. Germline V gene data show CDR1 as DFQATT and CDR2 as SNEGSKA (reference sequence). The V gene end was trimmed by 3 bases and the J gene end by 3 bases; junction bases not matched to a gene: 7. The CDR3 is 14 residues long. The CDR3 DNA reads as TGCAGTGCTAGCTCCGGGACAGCCGACTATGGCTACACCTTC. This sequence encodes CSASSGTADYGYTF.